There are many counts of the clone carrying this TCR beta chain. J lost 3 bases, V lost 5 bases, and 13 bases had no gene match. The CDR3 extends over 17 amino acids. Germline V gene sequence: CDR1 MNHEY, CDR2 SVGAGI. The sample comes from a study of molecular identifiers for immune sequencing clone quantification. Background on the study: Replicate RNA came from about 20,000 or 100,000 naive CD8 cells and was split five ways, and four parts were sequenced.

Sorted naive CD8 T cells were those defined as CD8+CD4-CCR7+CD45RA+. TCRdb reprocessed the PCR reads via MiXCR and lists one record per CDR3 protein. The table has more than 300,000 distinct CDR3 sequences, about 21% seen once. Source material: naive CD8+ T cells from blood, with Jurkat cell RNA spiked in. Indicated subset: FACS-sorted CD8+CD4-CCR7+CD45RA+ naive T cells. V gene TRBV6-5 combines with J gene TRBJ2-3; 8 nucleotides match TRBD2. The TCR sequence derives from a human donor in good health. Some libraries in this study had Jurkat cell RNA spiked in. CDR3 sequence (DNA): TGTGCCAGCAGTCACACCTCGGGGGGGCCTCCTACAGATACGCAGTATTTT. Translation gives CASSHTSGGPPTDTQYF.